The 21 T cell receptor beta chains reported below all come from one sample, sequenced in a study of OX40 agonist ivuxolimab in advanced cancers. TCRdb's copy holds only in-frame clones and misses some; the assay was immunoSEQ multiplex PCR. The sample records around 75,000 clones, over 85% being singletons. Sequences were derived from CD4+ or CD8+ T cells sorted from blood, sampled in a trial of the OX40 agonist ivuxolimab. The source is an adult with an advanced solid tumor such as melanoma, head and neck, liver or kidney cancer.

This rearrangement joins TRBV6-6 to TRBJ2-2, with D perhaps TRBD1 or TRBD2 (5 bases each). Germline lookup yields CDR1 MNHNY and CDR2 SVGAGI (reference sequence). The CDR3 runs 15 residues. Deletions cut 6 bases from V and 4 bases from J, with 15 bases between. CDR3 residues: CASRPGPQFTGELFF. As DNA, the CDR3 is TGTGCCAGCAGGCCGGGACCTCAATTCACCGGGGAGCTGTTTTTT.

This clone was counted between two and nine times. The chain employs TRBV5-1 and TRBJ2-2, with D possibly being TRBD1 (6 bases). The V gene lost 4 bases and the J gene lost 5 bases, with 12 bases spanning the gap. Germline assignment: CDR1 SGHRS and CDR2 YFSETQ. The CDR3 extends over 14 amino acids. The CDR3: CASSRDTETGELFF. The CDR3 nucleotides are TGCGCCAGCAGCAGGGACACGGAGACCGGGGAGCTGTTTTTT.

In this sample, this clone turned up once. The J gene is TRBJ2-1, the V gene TRBV19; D possibly corresponds to TRBD1 (6 bases). Germline V gene data show CDR1 as LNHDA and CDR2 as SQIVND (reference sequence). This CDR3 contains 14 residues. With 9 bases removed from V and 7 bases from J, the gap between germline ends came to 19 bases. CDR3 sequence: CARHRVKPSNEQFF. The CDR3 DNA sequence: TGTGCCAGACACAGGGTTAAGCCTTCGAATGAGCAGTTCTTC.

CDR3 sequence (DNA): TGTGCCAGCAGTGAAGCGGTAGCGGGAGGCCCCTACGAGCAGTACTTC. Protein: CASSEAVAGGPYEQYF. The V and J genes are TRBV6-1 and TRBJ2-7, with 10 bases identical to TRBD2. The V gene end was trimmed by 0 bases and the J gene end by 2 bases; junction bases not matched to a gene: 4. CDR3 length equals 16 residues. Germline values: CDR1 MNHNS, CDR2 SASEGT.

This chain joins TRBV28 and TRBJ1-1, with D tentatively TRBD1 (6 bases). Looked up from germline, CDR1 is MDHEN and CDR2 is SYDVKM. This CDR3 is built from 11 residues. V lost 3 bases and J 8 bases, leaving 7 bases between the germline ends. CDR3 region: CASSFGGEAFF. The CDR3 DNA follows: TGTGCCAGCAGTTTCGGGGGCGAAGCTTTCTTT.

This chain uses TRBV7-9 with TRBJ2-3; no reliable D call. CDR1 is SEHNR and CDR2 is FQNEAQ in the germline V gene (reference sequence). Trimming removed 2 bases from V and 0 bases from J, with 9 bases in between. The CDR3 is 15 residues long. The CDR3 region is CASSLRVPSTDTQYF. CDR3 nucleotide sequence: TGTGCCAGCAGCTTACGGGTACCGAGCACAGATACGCAGTATTTT.

This clone has just one count. The chain combines TRBV6-1 with TRBJ2-3, with 9 bases lining up with TRBD1. Germline V gene lookup returns CDR1 MNHNS and CDR2 SASEGT. The CDR3 loop spans 16 amino acids. Trimming removed 4 bases from V and 3 bases from J; junction bases left unmatched: 8. The CDR3 loop reads CASSGRTGEATDTQYF. DNA for the CDR3: TGTGCCAGCAGTGGCCGGACAGGGGAAGCAACAGATACGCAGTATTTT.

This clone was seen just once. Other DNA sequences of this sample code for an identical CDR3. The chain joins TRBV5-1 to TRBJ1-2, with D hard to call. This CDR3 comprises 13 residues. Germline-derived CDR1 and CDR2 are SGHRS and YFSETQ. V gave up 4 bases and J gave up 4 bases, with 11 bases separating them. The CDR3 DNA reads TGCGCCAGCAGCGCGGACGTAGGCTATGGCTACACCTTC. It specifies CASSADVGYGYTF.

With regard to this clone: One end of the junction is discordant with germline, which a read error may explain. The genes are TRBV5-3 and TRBJ2-7; D gene uncertain. TRBV5-3 is an ORF, and what it does is uncertain. CDR3 size: 13 residues. This CDR3 is CASSLAVSYEQYF. Written as DNA, the CDR3 is TGTGCCAGCAGCTTGGCCGTGTCCTACGAGCAGTACTTC.

The chain carries TRBV28 and TRBJ1-4, with TRBD1 as a possible D gene (5 bases). Trimming took off 3 bases at V and 6 bases at J, with 14 bases between the two ends. Per the germline V gene, CDR1 is MDHEN and CDR2 is SYDVKM. This CDR3 spans 15 amino acids. CDR3 loop: CASSFGGYSDEKLFF. The DNA for the CDR3 is TGTGCCAGCAGTTTTGGGGGTTATAGCGATGAAAAACTGTTTTTT.

The V and J genes are TRBV7-2 and TRBJ2-2; tentatively, D is TRBD1 (6 bases). CDR3 length equals 16 residues. The V gene's germline CDR1 is SGHTA and CDR2 FQGNSA. The ends were cut back, 5 bases at V and 1 base at J, with 14 bases in the middle. The CDR3 loop is CASSQGSYLNTGELFF. The CDR3 DNA reads TGTGCCAGCAGCCAGGGGAGCTACTTGAACACCGGGGAGCTGTTTTTT.

The chain uses TRBV7-9 and TRBJ2-7, with 10 bases identical to TRBD1. V shed 2 bases, J shed 3 bases, and the junction held 1 base outside the gene matches. The CDR3 consists of 14 residues. Germline CDR1 and CDR2: SEHNR and FQNEAQ (reference sequence). This CDR3 reads CASSLRDRGYEQYF. The CDR3, as DNA: TGTGCCAGCAGCTTAAGGGACAGGGGCTACGAGCAGTACTTC.

The chain joins TRBV14 to TRBJ2-7; weak D call: TRBD2 (5 bases). The CDR3 covers 14 residues. Germline V gives CDR1 SGHDN, CDR2 FVKESK. Trimming took off 4 bases at V and 3 bases at J, with 13 bases between the two ends. The chain's CDR3 is CASSPLASLYEQYF. The CDR3 DNA reads TGTGCCAGCAGCCCCCTGGCTAGCCTCTACGAGCAGTACTTC.

This clone was seen only once. The chain is built from TRBV12-5 and TRBJ2-2; TRBD2 might be the D (5 bases). The CDR3 sequence is 14 residues long. V was cut by 4 bases and J by 6 bases, with 12 bases left in between. In germline, CDR1 is LGHNT, CDR2 FRNRAP. CDR3 DNA: TGTGCTAGTGGTTCCTTAGCGTGGCCCGGGGAGCTGTTTTTT. It codes for CASGSLAWPGELFF.

V gene TRBV18 combines with J gene TRBJ2-7, with a possible D match to TRBD2 (5 bases). Trimming removed 0 bases from V and 3 bases from J, with 9 bases in between. This CDR3 region has 14 residues. Per the germline V gene, CDR1 is KGHSH and CDR2 is LQKENI. CDR3 sequence (DNA): TGTGCCAGCTCACCACCGGGGAGCGACTACGAGCAGTACTTC. This gives the protein CASSPPGSDYEQYF.

The V gene is TRBV30, the J gene TRBJ1-6; 7 nucleotides agree with TRBD1. CDR3 length equals 13 residues. Germline trimming cut 4 bases from V and 10 bases from J; bases unmatched to any gene: 7. Germline V gene lookup returns CDR1 GTSNPN and CDR2 SVGIG (reference sequence). CDR3 bases: TGTGCCTGGACCAGGGGGGGTGACTCACCCCTCCACTTT. Translating gives CAWTRGGDSPLHF.

CDR3 sequence (DNA): TGCAGTCTCACAGGGAACACTGAAGCTTTCTTT. As protein: CSLTGNTEAFF. The V call is TRBV20-1, the J call TRBJ1-1; D perhaps matches TRBD1 (5 bases). The CDR3 covers 11 residues. From germline, CDR1 is DFQATT and CDR2 SNEGSKA (reference sequence). Trimming removed 8 bases at V and 1 base at J, with 8 bases between.

This clone was seen only a few times. This chain links TRBV6-5 with TRBJ1-2; D is perhaps TRBD1 (6 bases). This CDR3 has 13 amino acids. V was pared by 10 bases and J by 2 bases, with 14 bases between. Germline CDR1 and CDR2: MNHEY and SVGAGI. The CDR3 loop is CANALGANYGYTF. CDR3 in DNA: TGTGCCAACGCTCTGGGGGCCAACTATGGCTACACCTTC.

The V gene is TRBV19, the J gene TRBJ2-6; D uncertain. This CDR3 is built from 15 residues. V was trimmed by 5 bases and J by 1 base, leaving 9 bases between them. The germline V gene has CDR1 LNHDA and CDR2 SQIVND (reference sequence). CDR3 region: CASSLPASGANVLTF. The DNA for the CDR3 is TGTGCCAGTAGTCTACCCGCTTCTGGGGCCAACGTCCTGACTTTC.

The chain recombines TRBV30 with TRBJ2-3; the D gene is possibly TRBD2 (7 bases). The CDR3 consists of 13 residues. Trimming removed 0 bases at V and 6 bases at J, with 10 bases between. Germline CDR1 is GTSNPN and CDR2 is SVGIG (reference sequence). CDR3 protein: CAWSVGGADTQYF. The CDR3 DNA is TGTGCCTGGAGTGTGGGGGGGGCGGATACGCAGTATTTT.

This sequence joins TRBV7-2 and TRBJ2-3; 10 nucleotides align to TRBD2. Germline V gene data show CDR1 as SGHTA and CDR2 as FQGNSA. The CDR3 is made up of 16 amino acids. The J segment lost 6 bases and the V segment lost 11 bases, leaving 17 bases of the junction unmatched. The CDR3 nucleotides read TGTGCCTGGCAACGGCTAGCGGGGGCCGGGGGGGATACGCAGTATTTT. This encodes CAWQRLAGAGGDTQYF.